Listed here are 9 T cell receptor beta chains from one sample, sequenced in a study of OX40 agonist ivuxolimab in advanced cancers. The method was immunoSEQ multiplex PCR; TCRdb's version includes in-frame clones alone and lacks a portion of them. The profile covers about 14,000 clones, with more than 75% appearing a single time and 15% to 20% taken by the ten largest. This specimen consisted of CD4+ or CD8+ T cells sorted from blood, obtained in a trial of the OX40 agonist ivuxolimab. The receptors derive from an adult with an advanced solid tumor such as melanoma, head and neck, liver or kidney cancer.

CDR3 nucleotide sequence: TGTGCCAGTAGTATTGGGGCGGGAATTGAGCAGTTCTTC. It yields the protein CASSIGAGIEQFF. This chain links TRBV19 with TRBJ2-1; D is possibly TRBD2 (6 bases). Germline V lookup: CDR1 LNHDA, CDR2 SQIVND (reference sequence). Trimming stripped 3 bases from V and 9 bases from J, with 12 bases between. This CDR3 is built from 13 residues. The complete variable domain, with remaining parts taken from reference TRBV19 and TRBJ2-1, reads DGGITQSPKYLFRKEGQNVTLSCEQNLNHDAMYWYRQDPGQGLRLIYYSQIVNDFQKGDIAEGYSVSREKKESFPLTVTSAQKNPTAFYLCASSIGAGIEQFFGPGTRLTVL.

The genes are TRBV6-5 and TRBJ2-2; no reliable D call. Germline CDR1 MNHEY, CDR2 SVGAGI. The CDR3 extends over 16 amino acids. The V gene lost 0 bases and the J gene lost 8 bases, with 16 bases spanning the gap. The CDR3 DNA sequence: TGTGCCAGCAGTTACTCGGTTTTGTCAGTCGGGGGGGAGCTGTTTTTT. Protein: CASSYSVLSVGGELFF.

The rearrangement joins TRBV19 to TRBJ2-1; D not resolved. The CDR3 is 11 residues long. V dropped 7 bases and J dropped 4 bases, with 5 bases sitting between them. Germline lookup yields CDR1 LNHDA and CDR2 SQIVND (reference sequence). This chain's CDR3 is CASNAYNEQFF. For the CDR3, the DNA is TGTGCCAGTAACGCGTACAATGAGCAGTTCTTC. The variable domain in full, completed from reference TRBV19 and TRBJ2-1, reads DGGITQSPKYLFRKEGQNVTLSCEQNLNHDAMYWYRQDPGQGLRLIYYSQIVNDFQKGDIAEGYSVSREKKESFPLTVTSAQKNPTAFYLCASNAYNEQFFGPGTRLTVL.

The CDR3 is CASSLSSSGSYNEQFF. DNA for the CDR3: TGTGCCAGCAGTTTATCGTCTAGCGGAAGTTACAATGAGCAGTTCTTC. This chain joins TRBV27 and TRBJ2-1, with TRBD2 identical over 7 bases. The CDR3 is 16 amino acids. The ends lost 0 bases at V and 4 bases at J; junction bases unmatched: 6. In germline, CDR1 is MNHEY, CDR2 SMNVEV (reference sequence).

The rearrangement links TRBV5-5 to TRBJ2-1; TRBD1 matches 7 bases. Unmatched junction bases numbered 6, after V lost 2 bases and J lost 4 bases. Germline V gene sequence: CDR1 SGHKS, CDR2 YYEKEE (reference sequence). The CDR3 is 15 amino acids. Here the CDR3 reads CASSFRSGGYNEQFF. CDR3 coding DNA: TGTGCCAGCAGCTTCAGGTCAGGGGGTTACAATGAGCAGTTCTTC.

The rearrangement links TRBV10-3 to TRBJ2-7, with no clear D. Germline V gene lookup returns CDR1 ENHRY and CDR2 SYGVKD. V dropped 10 bases and J dropped 7 bases, with 14 bases sitting between them. The CDR3 runs to 11 residues. CDR3 coding DNA: TGTGCCACCGGCGATTTCGGTGAGCAGTACTTC. As protein: CATGDFGEQYF.

The V call is TRBV6-5, the J call TRBJ2-1; 10 nucleotides match TRBD2. Losses at the gene ends were 2 bases for V and 5 bases for J; bases not matched to a gene: 6. This CDR3 is built from 16 residues. Germline CDR1 reads MNHEY; CDR2 reads SVGAGI. DNA for the CDR3: TGTGCCAGCAGTTACCGGCTAGCGGGAGCGAACAATGAGCAGTTCTTC. Translated, it gives CASSYRLAGANNEQFF.

This clone has more than one count but fewer than ten. J is TRBJ2-1 and V is TRBV6-5, with a possible D match to TRBD2 (6 bases). V was trimmed by 6 bases and J by 2 bases, leaving 14 bases between them. There are 15 residues in the CDR3. CDR1 MNHEY and CDR2 SVGAGI come from the germline V gene. CDR3 region: CASRTTGEPYNEQFF. CDR3 bases: TGTGCCAGCAGGACGACGGGGGAACCCTACAATGAGCAGTTCTTC.

The V call is TRBV28, the J call TRBJ2-7; D unclear. The CDR3 is made up of 14 amino acids. Germline assignment: CDR1 MDHEN and CDR2 SYDVKM. Trimming took off 2 bases at V and 5 bases at J, with 13 bases between the two ends. The CDR3 sequence: CASSLGSRRNEQYF. The CDR3 DNA reads as TGTGCCAGCAGTTTAGGTAGCCGGCGAAACGAGCAGTACTTC.